A single sample is the source of the 21 T cell receptor beta chains below, sequenced in a study of blood T cells in healthy people across ages. PCR was performed a second time for about 7 to 12 cycles using a sample-barcoded 5' primer and a J-beta primer mix. TCRdb ran MiXCR on the 5' RACE reads and lists one entry per CDR3 protein. The sample comprises about 780,000 distinct CDR3 sequences, around 50% of which are singletons, and roughly 20% rests with the top ten. Sequencing used blood. These TCRs come from a man of 80 years or more in good health.

The V call is TRBV29-1, the J call TRBJ2-5; perhaps D is TRBD1 or TRBD2 (5 bases each). The CDR3 extends over 13 amino acids. V dropped 3 bases and J dropped 3 bases, with 11 bases sitting between them. Germline V gene sequence: CDR1 SQVTM, CDR2 ANQGSEA. CDR3 coding DNA: TGCAGCGTTGAGGGGGACGGAGAAGAGACCCAGTACTTC. Translating gives CSVEGDGEETQYF.

The genes are TRBV5-5 and TRBJ1-2; D is ambiguous. The ends were cut back, 1 base at V and 5 bases at J, with 9 bases in the middle. The germline gives CDR1 SGHKS, CDR2 YYEKEE (reference sequence). There are 13 residues in the CDR3. CDR3 sequence: CASSLRAAYGYTF. The CDR3, as DNA: TGTGCCAGCAGCTTGAGGGCAGCTTATGGCTACACCTTC.

This clonotype appeared a few times. The V gene is TRBV18, the J gene TRBJ2-1; 11 bases are shared with TRBD2. V lost 1 base, J lost 9 bases, and 8 bases stayed unmatched. This CDR3 has 16 amino acids. Germline V lookup: CDR1 KGHSH, CDR2 LQKENI. The CDR3 nucleotides read TGTGCCAGCTCACCACAGAAAACTAGCGGGAGCGTTGAGCAGTTCTTC. It specifies CASSPQKTSGSVEQFF. Full variable domain (missing parts from reference TRBV18 and TRBJ2-1): NAGVMQNPRHLVRRRGQEARLRCSPMKGHSHVYWYRQLPEEGLKFMVYLQKENIIDESGMPKERFSAEFPKEGPSILRIQQVVRGDSAAYFCASSPQKTSGSVEQFFGPGTRLTVL.

V usage is TRBV7-9 and J usage is TRBJ2-4; TRBD1 agrees at 7 bases. The J call may be wrong; the DNA end is better matched by TRBJ2-7. This CDR3 spans 14 amino acids. Per germline, CDR1 SEHNR and CDR2 FQNEAQ (reference sequence). CDR3 nucleotides: TGTGCCAGCAGCTCGGGACAGTTCTCCTACGAGCAGTACTTC. Translation: CASSSGQFSYEQYF.

The chain uses TRBV19 and TRBJ1-5; D ambiguous. The length of the CDR3 is 15 residues. V lost 3 bases to trimming and J lost 0 bases, with 9 bases between them. Looked up from germline, CDR1 is LNHDA and CDR2 is SQIVND (reference sequence). The CDR3 here is CASSISHLSNQPQHF. The CDR3, as DNA: TGTGCCAGTAGTATTTCTCACCTTAGCAATCAGCCCCAGCATTTT.

V and J are TRBV2 and TRBJ2-3; TRBD1 matches at 7 bases. Germline-derived CDR1 and CDR2 are SNHLY and FYNNEI. After removal of 8 bases from V and 3 bases from J, the junction contained 8 bases not matched to a gene. This CDR3 spans 14 amino acids. DNA for the CDR3: TGTGCCAGCGGACCGACAGGGAATACAGATACGCAGTATTTT. Translating it yields CASGPTGNTDTQYF.

The rearrangement uses TRBV6-2 or TRBV6-3 and TRBJ2-7, with a tentative D call TRBD2 (5 bases). This CDR3 has 15 residues. V lost 7 bases and J 2 bases, leaving 18 bases between the germline ends. CDR1 is MNHEY, CDR2 SVGEGT, per germline. CDR3 in DNA: TGTGCCAGCACTTGGTTAGCGCAGCCCGCCTACGAGCAGTACTTC. Protein product: CASTWLAQPAYEQYF.

This sequence joins TRBV20-1 and TRBJ2-2, with D maybe TRBD2 (6 bases). The V end lost 3 bases, the J end lost 2 bases, and 10 bases lay between the germline ends. Germline V CDR1 and CDR2: DFQATT, SNEGSKA (reference sequence). CDR3 length equals 14 residues. Written as DNA, the CDR3 is TGCAGTGCTAGGGCGGGAATCAACACCGGGGAGCTGTTTTTT. Encoded protein: CSARAGINTGELFF.

This clonotype has a single count. The rearrangement uses TRBV24-1 and TRBJ2-3, with D perhaps TRBD1 (6 bases). V shed 5 bases and J shed 4 bases, with 15 bases lying between them. Germline V gene sequence: CDR1 KGHDR, CDR2 SFDVKD. The length of the CDR3 is 15 residues. The CDR3 region is CATSGPVGGADTQYF. CDR3 bases: TGTGCCACCAGTGGACCTGTTGGGGGCGCAGATACGCAGTATTTT.

V usage is TRBV2 and J usage is TRBJ2-3; D uncertain. Germline CDR1 is SNHLY and CDR2 is FYNNEI. Trimming removed 4 bases from V and 0 bases from J, with 8 bases in between. CDR3 length: 14 amino acids. The CDR3 loop is CASSVHVSTDTQYF. CDR3 nucleotides: TGTGCCAGCAGTGTGCACGTTAGCACAGATACGCAGTATTTT.

This clonotype has only a few counts. This chain joins TRBV29-1 and TRBJ1-2; the D gene is possibly TRBD1 (6 bases). This CDR3 has 15 amino acids. Trimming removed 4 bases from V and 0 bases from J, with 15 bases in between. Germline CDR1 reads SQVTM; CDR2 reads ANQGSEA. In DNA, the CDR3 is TGCAGCGTTGGAATGGGGGGGGGCGCTAACTATGGCTACACCTTC. Translation gives CSVGMGGGANYGYTF.

The genes are TRBV28 and TRBJ2-3; the D gene is possibly TRBD2 (5 bases). Trimming left V 5 bases short and J 0 bases short, with 15 bases between. In germline, CDR1 is MDHEN, CDR2 SYDVKM. This CDR3 spans 16 amino acids. CDR3: CASSPAVGGSTDTQYF. The CDR3 DNA sequence: TGTGCCAGCAGTCCTGCGGTAGGCGGGAGCACAGATACGCAGTATTTT.

This sequence joins TRBV20-1 and TRBJ2-7; 7 bases agree with TRBD2. This CDR3 has 16 residues. After removal of 3 bases from V and 6 bases from J, the junction contained 17 bases not matched to a gene. Germline loops: CDR1 DFQATT, CDR2 SNEGSKA (reference sequence). CDR3 bases: TGCAGTGCTAGCCCAATCCCGGGGCGGGAGTGGAGCGAGCAGTACTTC. This codes for CSASPIPGREWSEQYF.

Worth noting for this clonotype: The junction departs from the called germline gene at one end, perhaps through a read error. The chain is built from TRBV6-5 and TRBJ2-3, with 9 positions matching TRBD2. Germline V gene lookup returns CDR1 MNHEY and CDR2 SVGAGI. CDR3 length equals 15 residues. The CDR3 here is CASRAELAGTDTPYF. The CDR3 bases are TGTGCCAGCCGGGCGGAGCTAGCGGGGACAGATACGCCGTATTTT.

The chain recombines TRBV6-6 with TRBJ1-1; possible D gene TRBD1, 5 bases. The germline CDR1 and CDR2 sequences are MNHNY and SVGAGI (reference sequence). The CDR3 has 15 amino acids. Trimming pared 0 bases from V and 2 bases from J, leaving 10 bases between. The DNA of the CDR3 is TGTGCCAGCAGTTACTCGGGAGGGGATAACACTGAAGCTTTCTTT. This gives the protein CASSYSGGDNTEAFF.

This chain connects TRBV20-1 to TRBJ2-7; D may be TRBD2 (5 bases). CDR1 DFQATT and CDR2 SNEGSKA come from the germline V gene (reference sequence). The CDR3 runs 14 residues. Trimming cost V 5 bases and J 3 bases, with 17 bases left between them. The CDR3 loop reads CSAGGEGDRYEQYF. CDR3 nucleotides: TGCAGTGCTGGAGGTGAGGGCGATCGCTACGAGCAGTACTTC.

V and J are TRBV2 and TRBJ2-3; the D gene is possibly TRBD2 (6 bases). CDR1 is SNHLY and CDR2 is FYNNEI in the germline V gene. V lost 4 bases to trimming and J lost 2 bases, with 13 bases between them. The CDR3 contains 15 residues. For the CDR3, the DNA is TGTGCCAGCAGTGGCCTCCTAGCGTTCACAGATACGCAGTATTTT. Its translation: CASSGLLAFTDTQYF.

There are a few counts of this clonotype. The chain links TRBV7-2 to TRBJ2-1; 8 bases match TRBD2. Germline loops: CDR1 SGHTA, CDR2 FQGNSA. The V gene end was trimmed by 1 base and the J gene end by 8 bases; junction bases not matched to a gene: 7. The CDR3 covers 15 residues. The CDR3 protein is CASSLVSSGGDEQFF. In DNA, the CDR3 is TGTGCCAGCAGCTTAGTATCTTCGGGAGGGGATGAGCAGTTCTTC.

This clonotype was detected a few times. The chain recombines TRBV20-1 with TRBJ2-3, with D unclear. V dropped 1 base and J dropped 5 bases, with 16 bases sitting between them. The germline gives CDR1 DFQATT, CDR2 SNEGSKA (reference sequence). CDR3 size: 15 residues. This chain's CDR3 is CSARGVLVGGDTQYF. The CDR3 coding sequence is TGCAGTGCTAGAGGGGTACTGGTTGGTGGAGATACGCAGTATTTT.

A remark on this clonotype: A much larger clone lies one base from this, so it may be a read error. V and J are TRBV7-2 and TRBJ2-7; 13 positions match TRBD2. The DNA end is more similar to TRBJ2-5, so the J call may be wrong. This CDR3 comprises 17 residues. Germline assignment: CDR1 SGHTA and CDR2 FQGNSA. DNA of the CDR3: TGTGCCAGCAGCTTAGTAGAACTAGCGGGAGGGGAGGGGACCCAGTACTTC. As protein: CASSLVELAGGEGTQYF.

This chain uses TRBV7-2 with TRBJ2-5; 7 bases fit TRBD1. V was clipped by 6 bases and J by 5 bases; unmatched bases: 9. The CDR3 loop spans 14 amino acids. Germline V gene sequence: CDR1 SGHTA, CDR2 FQGNSA. CDR3: CASSWDSGIETQYF. CDR3 in DNA: TGTGCCAGCAGTTGGGACAGCGGAATTGAGACCCAGTACTTC.